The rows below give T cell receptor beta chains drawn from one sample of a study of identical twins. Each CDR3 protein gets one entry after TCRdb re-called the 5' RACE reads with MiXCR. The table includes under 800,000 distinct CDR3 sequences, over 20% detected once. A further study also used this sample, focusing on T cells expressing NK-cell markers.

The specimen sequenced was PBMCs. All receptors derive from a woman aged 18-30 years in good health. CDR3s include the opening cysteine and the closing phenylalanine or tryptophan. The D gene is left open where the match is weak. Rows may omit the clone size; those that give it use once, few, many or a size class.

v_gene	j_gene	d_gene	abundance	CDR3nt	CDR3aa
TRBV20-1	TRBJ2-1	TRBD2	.	TGCAGTGCTAGCGGGGGGTTTCCCTACAATGAGCAGTTCTTC	CSASGGFPYNEQFF
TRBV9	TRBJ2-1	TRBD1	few	TGTGCCAGCAGCGGGGGCAGGGGGAACGAGCAGTTCTTC	CASSGGRGNEQFF
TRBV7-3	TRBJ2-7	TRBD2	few	TGTGCCAGCAGCATTGGACTAGCTAGCGAGCAGTACTTC	CASSIGLASEQYF
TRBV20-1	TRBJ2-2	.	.	TGCAGTGCTCCCGGACCTAAGGCCGGGGAGCTGTTTTTT	CSAPGPKAGELFF
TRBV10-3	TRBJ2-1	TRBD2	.	TGTGCCATCAAAGGGGCGGGAGGGGACTACAATGAGCAGTTCTTC	CAIKGAGGDYNEQFF
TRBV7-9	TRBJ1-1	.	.	TGTGCCAGCAGCTTAATAACAGGGTTGAACACTGAAGCTTTCTTT	CASSLITGLNTEAFF
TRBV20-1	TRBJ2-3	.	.	TGCAGTGCTAGAGCCAGGCGGGGGCCCAACACAGATACGCAGTATTTT	CSARARRGPNTDTQYF
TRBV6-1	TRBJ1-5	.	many	TGTGCCACCCGGACAGATAGCAATCAGCCCCAGCATTTT	CATRTDSNQPQHF
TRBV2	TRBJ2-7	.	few	TGTGCCAGCAGTGAGTCAGCCGAGTACGAGCAGTACTTC	CASSESAEYEQYF
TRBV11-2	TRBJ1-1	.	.	TGTGCCAGCAGCTTAGATCTAAGGGTCACTGAAGCTTTCTTT	CASSLDLRVTEAFF
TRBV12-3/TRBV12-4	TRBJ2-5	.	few	TGTGCCAGCAGACCATCCGGGACGCCCCAGGCGACCCAGTACTTC	CASRPSGTPQATQYF
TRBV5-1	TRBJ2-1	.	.	TGCGCCAGCAGCTTGGAATCTAGGACGGAGCAGTTCTTC	CASSLESRTEQFF
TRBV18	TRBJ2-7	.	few	TGTGCCAGCTCACCGTCTCTGATTACCTCCTACGAGCAGTACTTC	CASSPSLITSYEQYF
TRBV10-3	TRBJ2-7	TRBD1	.	TGTGCCATCAGCCCAGGGGGACCCTACGAGCAGTACTTC	CAISPGGPYEQYF
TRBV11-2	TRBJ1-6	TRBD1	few	TGTGCCAGCAGCCATTGGACAGGGATGGAAAATTCACCCCTCCACTTT	CASSHWTGMENSPLHF
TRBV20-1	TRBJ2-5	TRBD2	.	TGCAGTGCTAGACTGACTAGCGGGAGGGCACCAGAGACCCAGTACTTC	CSARLTSGRAPETQYF
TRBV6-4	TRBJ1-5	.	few	TGTGCCAGCAGTGCTCAGTATAGCAATCAGCCCCAGCATTTT	CASSAQYSNQPQHF
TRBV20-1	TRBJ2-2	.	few	TGCAGTGCTACCTCTAGCGCGAACACCGGGGAGCTGTTTTTT	CSATSSANTGELFF
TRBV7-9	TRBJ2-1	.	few	TGTGCCAGCAGCCTACGACCCGTTAGCGGTCGGGGGAATGAGCAGTTCTTC	CASSLRPVSGRGNEQFF
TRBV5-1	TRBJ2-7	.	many	TGCGCCAGCAGCCCGGGACCGCCCTACGAGCAGTACTTC	CASSPGPPYEQYF
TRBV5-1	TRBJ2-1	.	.	TGCGCCAGCAGCTTGGCCCTGGCGGGTATCAATGAGCAGTTCTTC	CASSLALAGINEQFF
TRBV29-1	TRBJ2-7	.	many	TGCAGCGTTGAAGATAGCGACGAGCAGTACTTC	CSVEDSDEQYF
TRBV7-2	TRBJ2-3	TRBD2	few	TGTGCCAGCAGCTTTAGGGAAGGTAGCGGGGCGCACACGCAGTATTTT	CASSFREGSGAHTQYF
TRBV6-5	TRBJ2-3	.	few	TGTGCCAGCAGTGTACTATGGAGACAGAGCACAGATACGCAGTATTTT	CASSVLWRQSTDTQYF
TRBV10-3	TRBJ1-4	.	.	TGTGCCATCAGTGAGTCCGGGGGGTCGACTAATGAAAAACTGTTTTTT	CAISESGGSTNEKLFF
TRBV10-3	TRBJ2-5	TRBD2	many	TGTGCCATCAGTGACCCGACTAGCGGCCAAGAGACCCAGTACTTC	CAISDPTSGQETQYF